Following are 26 T cell receptor beta chains from one sample sequenced in a study of T cell changes during pregnancy in multiple sclerosis. Sequencing was performed with immunoSEQ multiplex PCR; in TCRdb, only in-frame clones are kept and a portion is missing. The sample includes 50,000 to 70,000 clones, about nine tenths of them seen just once. Material: peripheral blood, obtained after pregnancy. The receptors originated from a female donor in good health, enrolled as a control in a pregnancy study.

The V call is TRBV7-9, the J call TRBJ1-1; 10 positions match TRBD1. The V and J ends lost 9 bases and 6 bases, in that order; junction bases with no gene match: 4. CDR3 size: 12 residues. Germline CDR1 SEHNR, CDR2 FQNEAQ (reference sequence). This CDR3 reads CASRGQGSEAFF. CDR3 sequence (DNA): TGTGCCAGTAGGGGACAGGGGTCTGAAGCTTTCTTT. The whole variable domain, filled in from reference TRBV7-9 and TRBJ1-1, reads DTGVSQNPRHKITKRGQNVTFRCDPISEHNRLYWYRQTLGQGPEFLTYFQNEAQLEKSRLLSDRFSAERPKGSFSTLEIQRTEQGDSAMYLCASRGQGSEAFFGQGTRLTVV.

This chain connects TRBV7-8 to TRBJ1-4; D is unclear. V was pared by 5 bases and J by 8 bases, with 12 bases between. CDR1 is SGHVS, CDR2 FQNEAQ, per germline. CDR3 size: 13 residues. CDR3 in amino acids: CASSPLTEEKLFF. CDR3 DNA sequence: TGTGCCAGCAGCCCCCTGACGGAGGAAAAACTGTTTTTT.

The gene calls are TRBV19 and TRBJ1-5; no clear D. Germline assignment: CDR1 LNHDA and CDR2 SQIVND (reference sequence). V was clipped by 3 bases and J by 1 base, with 7 bases between them. The CDR3 is 14 residues long. The chain's CDR3 is CASSITGSNQPQHF. CDR3 nucleotides: TGTGCCAGTAGTATTACGGGAAGCAATCAGCCCCAGCATTTT.

The rearrangement links TRBV7-3 to TRBJ2-6, with a weak D call TRBD1 (5 bases). There are 15 residues in the CDR3. Deletions cut 3 bases from V and 2 bases from J, with 8 bases between. CDR1 SGHTA and CDR2 FQGTGA come from the germline V gene. The CDR3 nucleotides read TGTGCCAGCAGCTTCTCAGGGCCTGGGGCCAACGTCCTGACTTTC. It specifies CASSFSGPGANVLTF.

The V call is TRBV30, the J call TRBJ1-2; 7 bases map to TRBD1. The V gene's germline CDR1 is GTSNPN and CDR2 SVGIG (reference sequence). V dropped 4 bases and J dropped 2; count of bases not matched to a gene: 7. The CDR3 length is 14 residues. Written as DNA, the CDR3 is TGTGCCTGGACCCAGACAGGGCCGAACTATGGCTACACCTTC. Amino acid sequence: CAWTQTGPNYGYTF. Variable domain in full (rest from reference TRBV30 and TRBJ1-2): SQTIHQWPATLVQPVGSPLSLECTVEGTSNPNLYWYRQAAGRGLQLLFYSVGIGQISSEVPQNLSASRPQDRQFILSSKKLLLSDSGFYLCAWTQTGPNYGYTFGSGTRLTVV.

The rearrangement joins TRBV4-2 to TRBJ1-1, with 9 positions matching TRBD1. The CDR3 is made up of 15 amino acids. The V and J ends lost 1 base and 4 bases, in that order; junction bases with no gene match: 4. Germline-derived CDR1 and CDR2 are LGHNA and YNFKEQ. As DNA, the CDR3 is TGTGCCAGCAGCCAAGGAGGGGGACAGGGCACTGAAGCTTTCTTT. Its protein is CASSQGGGQGTEAFF.

This chain joins TRBV2 and TRBJ1-3; TRBD1 might be the D (6 bases). The ends were cut back, 1 base at V and 0 bases at J, with 10 bases in the middle. This CDR3 contains 16 residues. Per germline, CDR1 SNHLY and CDR2 FYNNEI. CDR3 loop: CASSEGTANSGNTIYF. The CDR3 bases are TGTGCCAGCAGTGAAGGGACAGCCAACTCTGGAAACACCATATATTTT.

This chain joins TRBV10-3 and TRBJ2-3; 11 bases are a match to TRBD2. The CDR3 runs 14 residues. V lost 6 bases and J lost 6; bases outside the gene matches: 5. Germline V gives CDR1 ENHRY, CDR2 SYGVKD. The CDR3 is CAISGLAGSDTQYF. CDR3 nucleotide sequence: TGTGCCATCAGCGGACTAGCGGGTTCGGATACGCAGTATTTT.

The chain joins TRBV7-9 to TRBJ1-1, with D maybe TRBD1 (6 bases). The CDR3 covers 12 residues. Germline V gene sequence: CDR1 SEHNR, CDR2 FQNEAQ (reference sequence). Trimming stripped 0 bases from V and 7 bases from J, with 6 bases between. CDR3 sequence: CASSLARGEAFF. CDR3 nucleotides: TGTGCCAGCAGCTTAGCCAGGGGTGAAGCTTTCTTT.

This clone has just one count. V usage is TRBV15 and J usage is TRBJ2-4, with D perhaps matching TRBD1 (6 bases). The CDR3 runs 13 residues. Germline CDR1 and CDR2: LNHNV and YYDKDF (reference sequence). Trimming took off 6 bases at V and 13 bases at J, with 19 bases between the two ends. The CDR3 loop is CATSSNTGQRQYF. The CDR3 DNA reads as TGTGCCACCAGTTCAAATACAGGACAGAGGCAGTACTTC.

The chain carries TRBV5-5 and TRBJ1-2; TRBD1 matches at 8 bases. V trimming: 2 bases; J trimming: 5 bases; junction bases outside the gene matches: 5. The CDR3 has 14 residues. The germline V gene has CDR1 SGHKS and CDR2 YYEKEE (reference sequence). CDR3 sequence: CASSFSQGAYGYTF. As DNA, the CDR3 is TGTGCCAGCAGCTTTTCCCAGGGGGCTTATGGCTACACCTTC.

The V and J genes are TRBV15 and TRBJ2-1, with 8 bases matching TRBD1. The CDR3 is made up of 13 amino acids. The germline gives CDR1 LNHNV, CDR2 YYDKDF (reference sequence). J was trimmed by 8 bases and V by 3 bases; bases with no gene match: 3. The CDR3 loop reads CATSRLRGHEQFF. In nucleotides, the CDR3 is TGTGCCACCAGCAGGCTCAGGGGGCATGAGCAGTTCTTC. The entire variable domain, with the rest obtained from reference TRBV15 and TRBJ2-1, is as follows: DAMVIQNPRYQVTQFGKPVTLSCSQTLNHNVMYWYQQKSSQAPKLLFHYYDKDFNNEADTPDNFQSRRPNTSFCFLDIRSPGLGDTAMYLCATSRLRGHEQFFGPGTRLTVL.

The chain combines TRBV7-6 with TRBJ2-3; D possibly corresponds to TRBD1 (7 bases). Trimming took off 1 base at V and 6 bases at J, with 14 bases between the two ends. The CDR3 length is 15 residues. Germline-derived CDR1 and CDR2 are SGHVS and FNYEAQ. CDR3 DNA: TGTGCCAGCAGCTTAGATCGTCAGGGGGGCGATACGCAGTATTTT. Translated, it gives CASSLDRQGGDTQYF.

The CDR3 reads CAWRSPVYSAEAFF. The CDR3 DNA reads as TGTGCCTGGAGGTCTCCGGTTTACTCCGCTGAAGCTTTCTTT. This chain joins TRBV30 and TRBJ1-1; D is unclear. V lost 3 bases, J lost 6 bases, and 17 bases lay in between. This CDR3 contains 14 residues. Germline CDR1 is GTSNPN and CDR2 is SVGIG (reference sequence).

V usage is TRBV4-2 and J usage is TRBJ2-1, with D maybe TRBD2 (5 bases). With 1 base removed from V and 8 bases from J, the gap between germline ends came to 21 bases. Germline values: CDR1 LGHNA, CDR2 YNFKEQ. This CDR3 comprises 17 residues. CDR3 loop: CASSQGSKTPGSYEQFF. CDR3 coding DNA: TGTGCCAGCAGCCAAGGATCCAAGACTCCGGGGTCCTATGAGCAGTTCTTC.

This chain links TRBV7-2 with TRBJ2-7, with 11 nucleotides matching TRBD2. There are 13 residues in the CDR3. Germline CDR1 reads SGHTA; CDR2 reads FQGNSA. V dropped 8 bases and J dropped 2; count of bases not matched to a gene: 2. CDR3 DNA sequence: TGTGCCAGCGGGACTAGCGGAGCCTACGAGCAGTACTTC. This sequence encodes CASGTSGAYEQYF.

The chain is built from TRBV7-8 and TRBJ2-1, with 7 positions matching TRBD2. V lost 2 bases, J lost 9 bases, and 13 bases stayed unmatched. CDR1 and CDR2 (germline): SGHVS, FQNEAQ. The CDR3 length is 16 residues. CDR3 amino acids: CASSLLPGTTSGEQFF. The CDR3 nucleotides are TGTGCCAGCAGCTTATTGCCGGGGACTACGTCGGGTGAGCAGTTCTTC.

The chain carries TRBV6-5 and TRBJ2-5; tentative D call: TRBD1 (5 bases). This CDR3 comprises 15 residues. V was trimmed by 5 bases and J by 1 base, leaving 14 bases between them. From germline, CDR1 is MNHEY and CDR2 SVGAGI. The CDR3 reads CASSPPGLSQETQYF. The CDR3 DNA reads as TGTGCCAGCAGTCCCCCAGGGCTCTCCCAAGAGACCCAGTACTTC.

This rearrangement joins TRBV10-1 to TRBJ1-5; D is possibly TRBD1 (6 bases). Germline V lookup: CDR1 WNHNN, CDR2 SYGVQD (reference sequence). The CDR3 spans 16 residues. V lost 4 bases, J lost 4 bases, and 17 bases lay in between. CDR3 in amino acids: CASSVPTTGPNQPQHF. DNA for the CDR3: TGCGCCAGCAGTGTCCCTACGACAGGCCCTAATCAGCCCCAGCATTTT.

The CDR3 DNA follows: TGTGCCAGCAGTGACTTTGCAGGGGGAGTTTATACGCAGTATTTT. Translated: CASSDFAGGVYTQYF. The chain links TRBV6-4 to TRBJ2-3, with 7 positions matching TRBD1. Germline CDR1 MRHNA, CDR2 SNTAGT. Unmatched junction bases numbered 8, after V lost 1 base and J lost 7 bases. This CDR3 spans 15 amino acids.

The chain couples TRBV19 to TRBJ1-2; 8 bases fit TRBD1. V trimming: 5 bases; J trimming: 4 bases; junction bases outside the gene matches: 12. The CDR3 spans 16 residues. Germline V gene lookup returns CDR1 LNHDA and CDR2 SQIVND (reference sequence). CDR3 protein: CASSSSPGQDVYGYTF. In DNA, the CDR3 is TGTGCCAGTAGTTCTTCTCCGGGACAGGACGTCTATGGCTACACCTTC.

The chain carries TRBV5-1 and TRBJ1-1; D possibly corresponds to TRBD1 (6 bases). Trimming took off 0 bases at V and 1 base at J, with 16 bases between the two ends. CDR1 is SGHRS, CDR2 YFSETQ, per germline. The length of the CDR3 is 17 residues. Here the CDR3 reads CASSLEDSSRANTEAFF. The CDR3 nucleotides read TGCGCCAGCAGCTTGGAGGACAGTTCCCGAGCGAACACTGAAGCTTTCTTT.

This chain links TRBV5-6 with TRBJ1-1; TRBD1 aligns across 7 bases. V was clipped by 4 bases and J by 1 base; unmatched bases: 7. Germline V gene data show CDR1 as SGHDT and CDR2 as YYEEEE. The CDR3 has 15 amino acids. The CDR3 region is CASSPGTAWNTEAFF. DNA of the CDR3: TGTGCCAGCAGCCCGGGGACAGCCTGGAACACTGAAGCTTTCTTT.

The gene calls are TRBV5-4 and TRBJ2-1, with D uncertain. The CDR3 totals 15 residues. V lost 0 bases to trimming and J lost 8 bases, with 15 bases between them. CDR1 and CDR2 (germline): SGHNT, YYREEE (reference sequence). As DNA, the CDR3 is TGTGCCAGCAGCTTGGAAGTAAGCCACGACTATGAGCAGTTCTTC. As protein: CASSLEVSHDYEQFF.

The rearrangement links TRBV29-1 to TRBJ1-2, with D possibly TRBD1 on 5 matching bases. The CDR3 totals 15 residues. Deletions cut 7 bases from V and 8 bases from J, with 26 bases between. CDR1 and CDR2 from the germline V gene are SQVTM and ANQGSEA. Here the CDR3 reads CSALKSQGWSEGYTF. The CDR3 region has the DNA TGCAGCGCACTGAAGAGTCAGGGTTGGTCGGAGGGCTACACCTTC.

The chain links TRBV19 to TRBJ1-3; D is ambiguous. The CDR3 runs to 14 residues. Trimming stripped 7 bases from V and 4 bases from J, with 14 bases between. CDR1 LNHDA and CDR2 SQIVND come from the germline V gene (reference sequence). CDR3 DNA: TGTGCCAGTATAGGTCAGGCCGAGGGAAACACCATATATTTT. This codes for CASIGQAEGNTIYF.